This T cell receptor (beta chain) was profiled in a study of vaccination effects on CD4 cells after COVID-19. Study-level information: Post-vaccine samples followed the second dose by a median of 72 days. Study observations and caveats: At late timepoints after vaccination, vaccine- and infection-induced clones shrank markedly. No early post-infection timepoints were available in the study, which also included few convalescent patients.

Ahead of sequencing, the ViraFEST assay grew antigen-specific CD4+ T cells using viral peptide pools. Upon completion of around ten days in culture, CD4+ T cells were isolated. Vaccination of participants consisted of two doses of either the BNT162b2 or mRNA-1273 vaccine. Half the medium was replaced with IL-2 medium on days 3 and 7. Generated by immunoSEQ multiplex PCR, the TCRdb table keeps only in-frame clones and is missing some. The sample carries tens of thousands of clones, roughly 79% recorded once. Remarks on this clone: No antigen is known for it.

Unmatched junction bases numbered 6, after V lost 0 bases and J lost 3 bases. CDR3 length: 16 residues. Germline V gene lookup returns CDR1 PRHDT and CDR2 FYEKMQ (reference sequence). This rearrangement joins TRBV13 to TRBJ2-5, with TRBD1 identical over 8 bases. The receptor comes from a human donor who received a COVID-19 vaccine. Some clones in this sample may be carry-over from other donors' samples. This sample comprised CD4+ T cells from PBMCs cultured with SARS-CoV-2 spike peptides, obtained after COVID-19 vaccination. CDR3 nucleotide sequence: TGTGCCAGCAGCTTAGGGGGTCTGACAGGGGAAGAGACCCAGTACTTC. Translating gives CASSLGGLTGEETQYF.